This record covers a single TCR beta chain. Its antigen is still unknown. Within one base of it there is no much larger clone, and no base qualities were kept. The sample originates from a study of shared clonotypes between healthy human individuals (TCRdb year 2020). Study-level background: Three men and two women, aged 18 to 49 years, made up the cohort. Libraries were prepared and TCR repertoires were sequenced by different laboratories using diverse techniques, in order to increase sequencing depth and limit assay-specific biases. For each donor, CD4 naive and CD4 memory were each run on three plates, CD8 naive on two plates, and CD8 memory on one plate. Blood TCR repertoires of five healthy adults were deeply sequenced to estimate repertoire size and the extent of clonotype sharing between individuals. Between about 0.8 and 9 billion PBMCs per donor were obtained by leukapheresis. What the work shows at the level of the full study, not this receptor alone: Pairwise subsampling led to the expectation that sequencing depth would affect the degree of clonotype sharing among donors. Sampling was restricted to blood, and TCR repertoires in tissues likely differ from the TCR repertoires found in blood. Incomplete sequencing was indicated by rarefaction of sorted-subset datasets, despite the large sequencing depth. Larger estimated clonotype richness was generally found for naive subsets than for memory subsets. When several donors were compared, the shared fraction of clonotypes was 5% to 6.5% for naive CD4, around 3.5% for naive CD8, roughly 2.5% for memory CD4, and 0.35% to 0.5% for memory CD8. Because the study included only a small number of donors, the genetic and exposure-history diversity represented was limited. Clonotypes shared by all four sorted-subset donors showed higher generation probabilities than non-shared clonotypes.

Using the deep immunoSEQ assay, multiplex PCR amplified TCR CDR3 regions from genomic DNA. Extracted genomic DNA from each cell subset was distributed evenly across all wells of several immunoSEQ 96-well plates, and each plate was treated as a replicate. For sorted subsets, each replicate PCR was loaded with around 220 ng genomic DNA, equivalent to approximately 33,000 T cell genomes. The purified libraries were quantified using a Qubit 3.0 fluorometer, sized with a Bioanalyzer 2100, and then quantified again using the KAPA Library Quantification kit. Every immunoSEQ 96-well plate was sequenced on a dedicated single-read 150-cycle Illumina NextSeq 550 flow cell. In the source study's methods: Because only junctional sequences without quality scores were contained in the immunoSEQ output, filtering matching that applied to full-length reads could not be performed. Sequences were annotated with PyIR, a Python wrapper for IgBLAST v1.9, and V/J genes and CDR3 were assigned using IMGT germline references. Reads were removed for weak V/J assignments (E-value above 1e-6), missing CDR3, stop codons, out-of-frame junctions, or ambiguous translated residues. V3J clonotypes were defined as sequences sharing the same inferred V gene, J gene, and CDR3 amino acid sequence. To compute the percentage overlap between repertoires, the number of shared unique clonotypes was divided by the size of the smaller repertoire. Richness of each repertoire was evaluated using RTK rarefaction, the Chao1 estimator, and Recon v2.1 estimates of unobserved clonotypes. For all TCRbeta clonotypes obtained by the gDNA method from four donors, generation probabilities were computed with OLGA. TCRdb took this table from immuneACCESS and kept in-frame rearrangements with V and J called. Such tables lack part of the clones; where checked against another copy, unresolved V genes explain under half of the gap, and the rest is unexplained. V and J calls and clone size follow that table, whereas D and trimming were derived from the DNA. In this sample the table shows around 690,000 clones, roughly 88% of which occur a single time. Approximately 35% of the sample is held by the ten biggest clonotypes.

The donors were healthy, HIV-negative adults who had no recently reported acute infections or vaccinations. Every donor was a Caucasian adult residing in Nashville, Tennessee, USA. CD8 memory samples were composed of magnetically selected CD45RO+ cells combined with CCR7-negative CD45RA+ effector memory (TemRA) cells. Blood was obtained by leukapheresis, after which PBMCs were separated by Ficoll-Histopaque density gradient centrifugation and cryopreserved in liquid nitrogen vapor phase. Analytical flow cytometry was used to check the purity and quantity of each magnetically sorted T cell population. Genomic DNA was isolated from each sorted fraction and quantified by UV absorbance on a Nanodrop 2000c. Including the terminal cysteine and phenylalanine, the CDR3 comprises 14 residues. Of the read, only the CDR3 DNA is kept; its 42 bases are in frame from base 1. The trim is 7 bases for V and 4 bases for J, with a gap of 14 bases between the germline ends. The germline V gene encodes CDR1 SEHNR and CDR2 FQNEAQ (reference sequence).

The source is a man aged 18 to 30 in good health. Some clones in this sample may be carry-over from other donors' samples. The chain is assembled from TRBV7-9 and TRBJ2-1; the D gene cannot be resolved reliably. The material sequenced was memory CD8+ T cells from PBMCs. Per the publication, the cell subset or site label means: CD45RO+ cells pooled with CCR7-negative TemRA cells. CDR3 loop: CASTHPRVYNEQFF. At the DNA level, the sequence is TGTGCCAGCACCCATCCAAGGGTTTACAATGAGCAGTTCTTC.